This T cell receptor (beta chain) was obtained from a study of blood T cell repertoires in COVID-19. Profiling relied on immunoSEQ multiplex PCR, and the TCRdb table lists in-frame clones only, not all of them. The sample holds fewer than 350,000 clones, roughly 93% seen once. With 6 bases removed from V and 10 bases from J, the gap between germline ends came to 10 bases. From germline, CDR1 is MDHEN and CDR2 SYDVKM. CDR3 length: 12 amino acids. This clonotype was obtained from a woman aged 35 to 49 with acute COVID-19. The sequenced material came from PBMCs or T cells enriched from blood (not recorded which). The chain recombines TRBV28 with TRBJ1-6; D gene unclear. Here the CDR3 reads CASSPRGSPLHF. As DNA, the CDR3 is TGTGCCAGCAGCCCCCGTGGCTCACCCCTCCACTTT. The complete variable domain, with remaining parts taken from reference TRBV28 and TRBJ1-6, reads DVKVTQSSRYLVKRTGEKVFLECVQDMDHENMFWYRQDPGLGLRLIYFSYDVKMKEKGDIPEGYSVSREKKERFSLILESASTNQTSMYLCASSPRGSPLHFGNGTRLTVT.